A selection of T cell receptor beta chains follows, all from one sample in a study of blood T cells in healthy people across ages. Each CDR3 protein gets one entry after TCRdb re-called the 5' RACE reads with MiXCR. The profile covers roughly 500,000 distinct CDR3 sequences, with 20% to 30% appearing a single time and 8.7% taken by the ten largest. These data were likewise used in another study, on T cells of mothers and their children.

Sequencing used blood. Receptor source: a boy between 10 and 17 years old in good health. The CDR3 runs from the conserved cysteine through the conserved F or W. A D gene is named only where the DNA matches it firmly. Expanded clones get a size class; other rows say once, few or many, or leave the size out.

D: .
V: TRBV28
size: few
J: TRBJ1-3
DNA: TGTGCCAGCATTACCGGGACTGAGGGGAACACCATATATTTT
CDR3: CASITGTEGNTIYF

D: .
V: TRBV7-9
size: few
J: TRBJ2-3
DNA: TGTGCCAGCAGCCCGAGGGGGGGGCGTCGAAGCACAGATACGCAGTATTTT
CDR3: CASSPRGGRRSTDTQYF

D: .
V: TRBV2
size: .
J: TRBJ1-2
DNA: TGTGCCAGCAGGACACAGGGACAAGCTAACTATGGCTACACCTTC
CDR3: CASRTQGQANYGYTF

D: .
V: TRBV7-3
size: few
J: TRBJ2-1
DNA: TGTGCCAGCAGCGAATCCGGGGGCAAGCAGTTCTTC
CDR3: CASSESGGKQFF

D: TRBD1
V: TRBV3-1
size: .
J: TRBJ2-7
DNA: TGTGCCAGCAGCCAAGACTCTTACAGGGGGCAAGGGGATTACGAGCAGTACTTC
CDR3: CASSQDSYRGQGDYEQYF

D: .
V: TRBV7-9
size: few
J: TRBJ1-2
DNA: TGTGCCAGCAGCTTCGACGGTTACTATGGCTACACCTTC
CDR3: CASSFDGYYGYTF

D: .
V: TRBV5-1
size: few
J: TRBJ2-2
DNA: TGCGCCAGCAGCTTATTCCCCACCACCGGGGAGCTGTTTTTT
CDR3: CASSLFPTTGELFF

D: TRBD2
V: TRBV7-4
size: .
J: TRBJ2-3
DNA: TGTGCCAGCAGCTCCGGGACTAGCGGGCCTCCGGGTACGCAGTATTTT
CDR3: CASSSGTSGPPGTQYF

D: TRBD1
V: TRBV6-5
size: .
J: TRBJ1-2
DNA: TGTGCCAGCAGTGCCCTCGGGACAGGGGATCGAATGCATGGCTACACCTTC
CDR3: CASSALGTGDRMHGYTF

D: .
V: TRBV24-1
size: few
J: TRBJ1-1
DNA: TGTGCCACCTCCCCCGGTGCAGGGCTCACTGAAGCTTTCTTT
CDR3: CATSPGAGLTEAFF

D: .
V: TRBV28
size: .
J: TRBJ1-6
DNA: TGTGCCATCTTAGACAGAAACAATTCACCCCTCCACTTT
CDR3: CAILDRNNSPLHF

D: TRBD2
V: TRBV11-2
size: .
J: TRBJ2-3
DNA: TGTGCCAGCAGCCCAGTATTAAGCGGGGGGGCCAATACGCAGTATTTT
CDR3: CASSPVLSGGANTQYF

D: TRBD1
V: TRBV25-1
size: .
J: TRBJ2-1
DNA: TGTGCCAGCAGTTTTCGGACAGGGAAGAATAACAATGAGCAGTTCTTC
CDR3: CASSFRTGKNNNEQFF

D: TRBD1
V: TRBV5-6
size: .
J: TRBJ1-4
DNA: TGTGCCAGCAGCTTGGGGGGACAGGGGCACGGTGAAAAACTGTTTTTT
CDR3: CASSLGGQGHGEKLFF

D: TRBD1
V: TRBV7-3
size: many
J: TRBJ2-5
DNA: TGTGCCAGCAGCTTGACAGGGGCGGGAGAGACCCAGTACTTC
CDR3: CASSLTGAGETQYF

D: .
V: TRBV6-1
size: .
J: TRBJ2-5
DNA: TGTGCCAGCAGTGTCCCGAGCCGTCCCAGCCTTTTTTCCCAGTACTTC
CDR3: CASSVPSRPSLFSQYF

D: TRBD2
V: TRBV7-2
size: .
J: TRBJ2-5
DNA: TGTGCCAGCAGCTTATATCTGGGACTAGCGGGAGTGGGGGAGACCCAGTACTTC
CDR3: CASSLYLGLAGVGETQYF

D: .
V: TRBV5-5
size: .
J: TRBJ1-6
DNA: TGTGCCAGCAGCTTGGCAGGGGCGCAAGAATCACCCCTCCACTTT
CDR3: CASSLAGAQESPLHF

D: .
V: TRBV3-1
size: few
J: TRBJ2-1
DNA: TGTGCCAGCAGCCAAGAGTATAGGGGGGTCAACTCCTACAATGAGCAGTTCTTC
CDR3: CASSQEYRGVNSYNEQFF

D: .
V: TRBV29-1
size: few
J: TRBJ2-1
DNA: TGCAGCGTTGTTCTGGGTCGGGGTGAGCAGTTCTTC
CDR3: CSVVLGRGEQFF

D: .
V: TRBV5-6
size: .
J: TRBJ2-7
DNA: TGTGCCAGCAGCTTAGCAGGGGTCGTCAACGAGCAGTACTTC
CDR3: CASSLAGVVNEQYF

D: TRBD2
V: TRBV20-1
size: .
J: TRBJ2-3
DNA: TGCAGTGCTAGAGAGACTAGCGGGAGTTTAAATACGCAGTATTTT
CDR3: CSARETSGSLNTQYF

D: TRBD1
V: TRBV12-3/TRBV12-4
size: .
J: TRBJ2-7
DNA: TGTGCCAGCAGCCGCGGGCTGGGGACAGGGTCTCTCGGGCAGTACTTC
CDR3: CASSRGLGTGSLGQYF

D: .
V: TRBV9
size: few
J: TRBJ2-5
DNA: TGTGCCAGCAGCGTAAGGTTCGGGTCACAAGAGACCCAGTACTTC
CDR3: CASSVRFGSQETQYF

D: .
V: TRBV28
size: few
J: TRBJ2-7
DNA: TGTGCCAGCAGTCCGCTGGGTCGTGAGAAGGAGCAGTACTTC
CDR3: CASSPLGREKEQYF

D: .
V: TRBV7-2
size: .
J: TRBJ2-7
DNA: TGTGCCAGCAGCTTGTTTCTGAGACCGGGCGAGCAGTACTTC
CDR3: CASSLFLRPGEQYF

D: .
V: TRBV20-1
size: .
J: TRBJ1-2
DNA: TGCAGTGCTAGACCCTCAGAACCGAATGACAGGTCTAAGGTAGTCTATGGCTACACCTTC
CDR3: CSARPSEPNDRSKVVYGYTF

D: .
V: TRBV7-2
size: once
J: TRBJ2-7
DNA: TGTGCCGGCAGCTTAGATTATGGGGTCTACGAGCAGTACTTC
CDR3: CAGSLDYGVYEQYF

D: TRBD1
V: TRBV20-1
size: once
J: TRBJ2-3
DNA: TGCAGTGCTGGGACAGGGGAGGTAGATACGCAGTATTTT
CDR3: CSAGTGEVDTQYF

D: .
V: TRBV5-1
size: .
J: TRBJ1-1
DNA: TGCGCCAGCAGCTTGGAGGTACTACAGGGCACTGAAGCTTTCTTT
CDR3: CASSLEVLQGTEAFF

D: TRBD1
V: TRBV5-4
size: few
J: TRBJ2-5
DNA: TGTGCCGGGGAGCTACAGGGGGCTCCCGGAACCCAGTACTTC
CDR3: CAGELQGAPGTQYF

D: .
V: TRBV5-5
size: .
J: TRBJ1-4
DNA: TGTGCCAGCAGCTTGAGTTCGGGGAATGAAAAACTGTTTTTT
CDR3: CASSLSSGNEKLFF

D: .
V: TRBV10-3
size: .
J: TRBJ1-3
DNA: TGTGCCATCAGTGGGGAGGGACCGTCTGGAAACACCATATATTTT
CDR3: CAISGEGPSGNTIYF

D: TRBD2
V: TRBV20-1
size: .
J: TRBJ2-3
DNA: TGCAGTGCAGCTAGCGGGGGGGCCGTGAGCACAGATACGCAGTATTTT
CDR3: CSAASGGAVSTDTQYF

D: .
V: TRBV3-1
size: .
J: TRBJ2-3
DNA: TGTGCCAGCAGCCAAGAACTAGAAACAGATACGCAGTATTTT
CDR3: CASSQELETDTQYF

D: TRBD2
V: TRBV28
size: few
J: TRBJ2-3
DNA: TGTGCCAGCAGTTTATATGAACTAGCGGGGGCCTCTAGCACAGATACGCAGTATTTT
CDR3: CASSLYELAGASSTDTQYF

D: .
V: TRBV13
size: .
J: TRBJ2-5
DNA: TGTGCCAGCAGCTTATCCTCGGTGGGGGTCCAAGAGACCCAGTACTTC
CDR3: CASSLSSVGVQETQYF

D: .
V: TRBV11-1
size: few
J: TRBJ2-7
DNA: TGTGCCAGCAGCCCGATCGTCGGACAGAGAGAGCAGTACTTC
CDR3: CASSPIVGQREQYF

D: .
V: TRBV9
size: many
J: TRBJ2-3
DNA: TGTGCCAGCAGCGTCTCGCCCCCGGGGTCTAGCACAGATACGCAGTATTTT
CDR3: CASSVSPPGSSTDTQYF

D: .
V: TRBV19
size: .
J: TRBJ2-1
DNA: TGTGCCAGTAGTATCTTAGTCGGTGATGAGCAGTTCTTC
CDR3: CASSILVGDEQFF

D: TRBD2
V: TRBV10-2
size: .
J: TRBJ2-7
DNA: TGCGCCAGCAGTGCAACTAGCGGCCCCTACGAGCAGTACTTC
CDR3: CASSATSGPYEQYF

D: .
V: TRBV28
size: few
J: TRBJ1-1
DNA: TGTGCCAGCAATCCCATGGGTTTCACTGAAGCTTTCTTT
CDR3: CASNPMGFTEAFF

D: .
V: TRBV28
size: .
J: TRBJ2-7
DNA: TGTGCCAGCAGTATGGGACGGAGCTCCTACGAGCAGTACTTC
CDR3: CASSMGRSSYEQYF

D: TRBD1
V: TRBV4-1
size: few
J: TRBJ2-7
DNA: TGCGCCAGCAGCCAAGAAGGACAGGGATTAAACGAGCAGTACTTC
CDR3: CASSQEGQGLNEQYF

D: .
V: TRBV7-2
size: .
J: TRBJ1-1
DNA: TGTGCCAGCCCCCGGGGGGCACACACTGAAGCTTTCTTT
CDR3: CASPRGAHTEAFF

D: .
V: TRBV29-1
size: few
J: TRBJ1-2
DNA: TGCAGCGTTGAAAGGGACAACGACCGCTGGGGTGGCTACACCTTC
CDR3: CSVERDNDRWGGYTF

D: .
V: TRBV12-3/TRBV12-4
size: few
J: TRBJ2-1
DNA: TGTGCCAGCAGTTTAGCGCCTGGGCGTTCCTACAATGAGCAGTTCTTC
CDR3: CASSLAPGRSYNEQFF

D: TRBD2
V: TRBV5-1
size: few
J: TRBJ2-1
DNA: TGCGCCAGCAGCTTAGGACTAGCGGGAGGGTTTCGAAGGGATGAGCAGTTCTTC
CDR3: CASSLGLAGGFRRDEQFF

D: .
V: TRBV5-5
size: .
J: TRBJ2-1
DNA: TGTGCCAGCAGCTACCTAAAACGGGATGAGCAGTTCTTC
CDR3: CASSYLKRDEQFF

D: .
V: TRBV15
size: few
J: TRBJ2-1
DNA: TGTGCCACCAGCAGAGAGGGGGACTCCTACAATGAGCAGTTCTTC
CDR3: CATSREGDSYNEQFF